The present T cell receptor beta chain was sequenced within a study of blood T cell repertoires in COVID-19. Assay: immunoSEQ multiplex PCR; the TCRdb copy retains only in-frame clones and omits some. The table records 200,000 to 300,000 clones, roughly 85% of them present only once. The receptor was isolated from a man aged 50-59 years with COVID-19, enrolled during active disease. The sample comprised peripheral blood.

The CDR3 spells CASSPPMGGGTEAFF. Here the CDR3 DNA reads TGTGCCAGCTCACCACCGATGGGGGGTGGAACTGAAGCTTTCTTT. This rearrangement joins TRBV18 to TRBJ1-1, with D perhaps matching TRBD1 (5 bases). CDR3 length: 15 amino acids. Germline V CDR1 and CDR2: KGHSH, LQKENI. V lost 0 bases and J lost 5, with 13 bases in between.